A selection of T cell receptor beta chains follows, all from one sample in a study of cytomegalovirus exposure and HLA in healthy donors. Generated by immunoSEQ multiplex PCR, the TCRdb table keeps only in-frame clones and is missing some. There are about 130,000 clones in the sample; roughly 80% occur only once, and 1% to 1.5% lies in the top ten. Sequenced material: PBMCs. These TCRs come from a girl aged 2-10 years in good health and CMV-seronegative. CDR3s include the opening cysteine and the closing phenylalanine or tryptophan. Clone size is stated in some rows and not others, as once, few, many or a class when expanded.

TRBV27,NA,CASSLTGTYSNQPQHF
TRBV9,NA,CASSPGTSGETQYF
TRBV4-1,NA,CASSPNLGGPVNEQFF
TRBV7-2,NA,CASSLLQGGSYEQYF
TRBV29-1,NA,CSVASGNSYNEQFF
TRBV5-1,NA,CASSLELSESSYEQYF
TRBV27,once,CASSLLASGLITDTQYF
TRBV4-2,NA,CASSQVWSSGGSSSYNEQFF
TRBV29-1,once,CSVVISGRRETQYF
TRBV28,NA,CASSLSSLLAKNIQYF
TRBV15,NA,CATSRDSETQYF
TRBV19,NA,CASTNQGLAGVNEQFF
TRBV5-1,NA,CASSFTGSADTQYF
TRBV27,NA,CASSLAGNTEAFF
TRBV2,NA,CASRPGQGNTGELFF
TRBV2,once,CASSWGSDRANTGELFF
TRBV7-9,once,CASSLGLAGAGEQYF
TRBV30,NA,CAWTTQPGGNTIYF